These 6 T cell receptor beta chains originate from one sample sequenced in a study of T cells in localized non-small cell lung cancer. Produced via immunoSEQ multiplex PCR; TCRdb's table is partial and in-frame only. The table shows roughly 25,000 clones, with 86% occurring only once. This specimen was peripheral blood, taken before any cancer treatment. These TCRs come from a male donor at least 60 years old with stage II squamous cell lung carcinoma.

The rearrangement links TRBV6-5 to TRBJ2-5; D is perhaps TRBD2 (7 bases). The CDR3 consists of 14 residues. The germline V and J ends were trimmed by 6 bases and 2 bases, with 13 bases remaining between them. From germline, CDR1 is MNHEY and CDR2 SVGAGI. This CDR3 is CASRPQGGQETQYF. As DNA, the CDR3 is TGTGCCAGCAGGCCACAGGGAGGGCAAGAGACCCAGTACTTC.

In DNA form, the CDR3 reads TGTGCCAGCAGATACCCCGGGACAGGGACCTACGAGCAGTACTTC. Encoded protein: CASRYPGTGTYEQYF. The chain employs TRBV28 and TRBJ2-7, with 9 bases aligning to TRBD1. This CDR3 has 15 amino acids. Germline V CDR1 and CDR2: MDHEN, SYDVKM. Unmatched junction bases numbered 8, after V lost 6 bases and J lost 2 bases. The full variable domain, its missing parts supplied by reference TRBV28 and TRBJ2-7, is DVKVTQSSRYLVKRTGEKVFLECVQDMDHENMFWYRQDPGLGLRLIYFSYDVKMKEKGDIPEGYSVSREKKERFSLILESASTNQTSMYLCASRYPGTGTYEQYFGPGTRLTVT.

CDR3 in DNA: TGTGCCAGCAGTTACAGGGGTGGAAACACCATATATTTT. It codes for CASSYRGGNTIYF. V and J are TRBV6-6 and TRBJ1-3; perhaps TRBD1 as D (5 bases). Trimming took off 2 bases at V and 3 bases at J, with 5 bases between the two ends. The CDR3 runs to 13 residues. Germline V lookup: CDR1 MNHNY, CDR2 SVGAGI (reference sequence).

This chain joins TRBV5-1 and TRBJ1-2; no firm D call. The CDR3 spans 15 residues. Germline assignment: CDR1 SGHRS and CDR2 YFSETQ. Trimming left V 4 bases short and J 4 bases short, with 17 bases between. DNA for the CDR3: TGCGCCAGCAGCGATGGAGGCACCAGGATCTATGGCTACACCTTC. This gives the protein CASSDGGTRIYGYTF.

The chain uses TRBV29-1 and TRBJ1-3; D is uncertain. Per the germline V gene, CDR1 is SQVTM and CDR2 is ANQGSEA. The CDR3 loop spans 12 amino acids. The germline V and J ends were trimmed by 3 bases and 4 bases, with 7 bases remaining between them. This CDR3 reads CSVDGPGNTIYF. The CDR3 DNA is TGCAGCGTTGATGGCCCCGGAAACACCATATATTTT.

This clone showed up just once. The chain carries TRBV5-8 and TRBJ1-1; D gene uncertain. The CDR3 sequence is 15 residues long. Per the germline V gene, CDR1 is SGHTS and CDR2 is YDEGEE. Trimming removed 6 bases from V and 0 bases from J, with 15 bases in between. The CDR3 nucleotides are TGTGCCAGCATCGAATCTGACGGTCTGAACACTGAAGCTTTCTTT. It yields the protein CASIESDGLNTEAFF.